One sample yielded the 8 T cell receptor beta chains listed below, sequenced in a study of T-cell memory formation after mild COVID-19. TCRdb re-analysed the 5' RACE reads in MiXCR, keeping a single row per CDR3 protein. The table includes tens of thousands of distinct CDR3 sequences, roughly 17% detected once. The specimen was PBMCs or a T cell subset sorted from them (not recorded which). The receptors shown here come from an adult woman who had mild COVID-19 (a few samples of this study predate the infection). Cell type and time point are not known.

The chain carries TRBV7-8 and TRBJ2-1; 7 bases fit TRBD2. The CDR3 is 16 amino acids. CDR1 and CDR2 (germline): SGHVS, FQNEAQ. With V trimmed by 6 bases and J by 5 bases, 13 bases remained unmatched. CDR3: CASSRTAGDLNNEQFF. The CDR3 region has the DNA TGTGCCAGCAGTCGAACGGCGGGGGACCTAAACAATGAGCAGTTCTTC.

There are many counts of this clonotype. The chain recombines TRBV4-2 with TRBJ2-3; maybe TRBD2 (6 bases). The CDR3 contains 16 residues. Germline V gene sequence: CDR1 LGHNA, CDR2 YNFKEQ. The germline V and J ends were trimmed by 0 bases and 4 bases, with 14 bases remaining between them. The CDR3 DNA sequence: TGTGCCAGCAGCCAAGACGGACGGGAGTGGGCAGATACGCAGTATTTT. Encoded protein: CASSQDGREWADTQYF.

A few counts support this clonotype. The DNA of the CDR3 is TGTGCCAGCAGCGTAGGGGCCCGTCCCGGGGCCAACGTCCTGACTTTC. Translated: CASSVGARPGANVLTF. The V gene is TRBV9, the J gene TRBJ2-6; D remains unclear. The V end lost 0 bases, the J end lost 4 bases, and 11 bases lay between the germline ends. This CDR3 is built from 16 residues. The germline V gene has CDR1 SGDLS and CDR2 YYNGEE.

The chain couples TRBV12-3 or TRBV12-4 to TRBJ2-5; 7 bases map to TRBD2. Losses at the gene ends were 4 bases for V and 9 bases for J; bases not matched to a gene: 17. CDR3 length: 16 residues. CDR3 coding DNA: TGTGCCAGCAGTTCCCCCGAGCGGGAAGCATCCGGGGCCCAGTACTTC. It is translated as CASSSPEREASGAQYF.

This sequence joins TRBV12-3 or TRBV12-4 and TRBJ2-2, with 7 bases aligning to TRBD1. CDR3 length: 15 residues. After removal of 5 bases from V and 0 bases from J, the junction contained 3 bases not matched to a gene. CDR3 residues: CASSPGQSNTGELFF. CDR3 bases: TGTGCCAGCAGTCCGGGACAGTCGAACACCGGGGAGCTGTTTTTT.

This clonotype turned up a few times. V usage is TRBV20-1 and J usage is TRBJ2-5; TRBD2 aligns across 10 bases. Germline-derived CDR1 and CDR2 are DFQATT and SNEGSKA (reference sequence). The J segment lost 4 bases and the V segment lost 4 bases, leaving 12 bases of the junction unmatched. The CDR3 covers 16 residues. CDR3 sequence reads: CSAKSLAGDERETQYF. The CDR3 region has the DNA TGCAGTGCTAAGTCGCTAGCGGGGGACGAACGAGAGACCCAGTACTTC.

This clonotype was seen a handful of times. The chain employs TRBV9 and TRBJ2-5, with D tentatively TRBD1 or TRBD2 (5 bases each). Germline-derived CDR1 and CDR2 are SGDLS and YYNGEE. This CDR3 is built from 15 residues. The V end lost 0 bases, the J end lost 4 bases, and 13 bases lay between the germline ends. The CDR3 nucleotides read TGTGCCAGCAGCGTAGAGGCGTCAGGGAGAGAGACCCAGTACTTC. Its translation is CASSVEASGRETQYF.

This clonotype has a handful of counts. The chain combines TRBV29-1 with TRBJ2-2; no definite D call. The CDR3 sequence is 14 residues long. Germline CDR1 SQVTM, CDR2 ANQGSEA. Between the trimmed V and J ends, which lost 1 base and 2 bases, there was a span of 8 bases. Here the CDR3 DNA reads TGCAGCGTTGAAGTCGGGCTTAACACCGGGGAGCTGTTTTTT. Translating gives CSVEVGLNTGELFF.